This T cell receptor beta chain emerged from a study of shared clonotypes between healthy human individuals. Study-wide results and caveats: Limited genetic and exposure-history diversity came from having few donors.

The naive CD8 fraction comprised CD45RO-negative cells positively selected for CCR7 and excluded terminally differentiated effector memory CD45RA+ cells. V lost 0 bases, J lost 6 bases, and 4 bases lay in between. Germline CDR1 is LNHDA and CDR2 is SQIVND (reference sequence). This CDR3 is 12 amino acids long. Original methodology: ImmunoSEQ sequences covered only the junction and lacked quality scores; filtering therefore differed. Assay used: immunoSEQ multiplex PCR; TCRdb lists only in-frame clones, some missing. D and trimming were read from the DNA, whereas the V and J calls and clone size are those reported in that table. The table lists more than 2 million clones, over 85% of them singletons. Concerning this clone itself: Its antigen is undetermined.

The chain has TRBV19 and TRBJ2-3, with unresolved D. Sequenced: naive CD8+ T cells from PBMCs. The receptor was isolated from a young man in good health. Some clones in this sample may be carry-over from other donors' samples. The CDR3 loop reads CASSIDGDTQYF. The CDR3 bases are TGTGCCAGTAGTATAGATGGGGATACGCAGTATTTT. The full variable domain, with the rest looked up from reference TRBV19 and TRBJ2-3, is DGGITQSPKYLFRKEGQNVTLSCEQNLNHDAMYWYRQDPGQGLRLIYYSQIVNDFQKGDIAEGYSVSREKKESFPLTVTSAQKNPTAFYLCASSIDGDTQYFGPGTRLTVL.